The source of this TCR beta chain is a study of T cell responses to AZD1222 COVID-19 vaccine. Whole-study context: Doses given second, at about 4 or about 12 weeks, were pooled.

With respect to this clone: The antigen is undetermined.

The method was immunoSEQ multiplex PCR; TCRdb's version includes in-frame clones alone and lacks a portion of them. This sample yields roughly 120,000 clones, of which more than 70% are seen a single time; more than 10% belongs to the top ten. CDR1 and CDR2 (germline): SGDLS, YYNGEE. The V end was cut by 4 bases, the J end by 7 bases, with 14 bases between. The CDR3 spans 14 residues. Findings of the study overall: Within unmutated variant regions lay the reported targets of nearly half of spike-specific TCRs.

This rearrangement joins TRBV9 to TRBJ2-2; D may be TRBD2 (5 bases). The specimen comprised peripheral blood, sampled on day 0 of AZD1222 vaccination. The sequence came from an adult in good health. The CDR3 DNA follows: TGTGCCAGCAGCCCGGGTCCCGGGGACGGGGAGCTGTTTTTT. Translating gives CASSPGPGDGELFF.